Detailed here is one T cell receptor (beta chain). Across several immunoSEQ plates, the genomic DNA of each subset was split evenly. Method: immunoSEQ multiplex PCR; TCRdb's copy keeps in-frame clones and lacks some. Of 2,500,000 or so clones detected, around 93% appear once; the ten largest clones hold 0.3% to 0.45%. The data were taken from a study of shared clonotypes between healthy human individuals. Trimming stripped 3 bases from V and 2 bases from J, with 9 bases between. The germline V gene encodes CDR1 SGHRS and CDR2 YFSETQ. The CDR3 sequence is 15 residues long. The clonotype comes from a young man in good health. Some clones in this sample may be carry-over from other donors' samples. The J gene is TRBJ2-6, the V gene TRBV5-1, with D possibly matching TRBD2 (5 bases). The sample comprised naive CD4+ T cells from PBMCs. Stated subset: CD45RA+ positively selected. DNA for the CDR3: TGCGCCAGCAGCTATATGGGAGCTGGGGCCAACGTCCTGACTTTC. Its protein product is CASSYMGAGANVLTF.